This entry lists 13 T cell receptor beta chains sequenced from one sample in a study of immune evolution from preneoplasia to lung adenocarcinoma (dated by TCRdb to the early 2020s). The library was built by means of the immunoSEQ multiplex PCR assay. Drawn from immuneACCESS, this table holds only the in-frame rearrangements with V and J called that TCRdb kept. Clones are partly lost; checked studies trace under half to an unresolved V gene and leave the rest unexplained. The sample table shows around 6,200 clones, and 80% to 90% are seen once. The ten largest account for about 6% of the sample. The material sequenced was FFPE invasive lung adenocarcinoma tissue. The meaning of the sample's cell subset or site label: frankly invasive lung adenocarcinoma (ADC). These receptors all stem from a person aged 45 to 59 with lung adenocarcinoma.

The V gene is TRBV5-6, the J gene TRBJ1-2; D call uncertain. The CDR3 sequence is 15 residues long. V shed 6 bases and J shed 6 bases, with 21 bases lying between them. Germline CDR1 is SGHDT and CDR2 is YYEEEE. Written as DNA, the CDR3 is TGTGCCAGCACCACATGGACGGAGCAGACTCATGGCTACACCTTC. It codes for CASTTWTEQTHGYTF.

The chain combines TRBV5-6 with TRBJ1-5; possibly TRBD1 for D (6 bases). Between the trimmed V and J ends, which lost 0 bases and 5 bases, there was a span of 15 bases. The length of the CDR3 is 16 residues. Germline values: CDR1 SGHDT, CDR2 YYEEEE. The CDR3 here is CASSLAIQGDYQPQHF. Here the CDR3 DNA reads TGTGCCAGCAGCTTGGCCATACAGGGAGATTATCAGCCCCAGCATTTT.

The J gene is TRBJ1-2, the V gene TRBV19, with TRBD1 as a possible D gene (5 bases). V gave up 3 bases and J gave up 6 bases, with 17 bases separating them. The CDR3 runs to 15 residues. Germline V CDR1 and CDR2: LNHDA, SQIVND (reference sequence). CDR3 nucleotides: TGTGCCAGTAGTATGGGACGGCGCATTTCGAATGGCTACACCTTC. It yields the protein CASSMGRRISNGYTF.

The CDR3 loop is CASSLVWLEQGWDNEQFF. The CDR3 nucleotides are TGTGCCAGCAGTTTGGTATGGCTGGAACAGGGATGGGACAATGAGCAGTTCTTC. The J gene is TRBJ2-1, the V gene TRBV27; D is possibly TRBD1 (6 bases). The CDR3 is 18 amino acids. From germline, CDR1 is MNHEY and CDR2 SMNVEV (reference sequence). Trimming removed 3 bases from V and 5 bases from J, with 23 bases in between.

The chain links TRBV5-1 to TRBJ2-3, with TRBD1 identical over 8 bases. CDR3 size: 14 residues. The ends lost 4 bases at V and 5 bases at J; junction bases unmatched: 6. Germline V CDR1 and CDR2: SGHRS, YFSETQ. The CDR3 bases are TGCGCCAGCAGCCCTGGACAGGGAAGAGATACGCAGTATTTT. Protein product: CASSPGQGRDTQYF.

V is TRBV7-2 and J is TRBJ1-1; weak D call: TRBD1 (5 bases). Germline CDR1 and CDR2: SGHTA and FQGNSA. The CDR3 is 16 residues long. Trimming pared 1 base from V and 4 bases from J, leaving 16 bases between. CDR3 residues: CASSLVYGTGGTEAFF. CDR3 nucleotides: TGTGCCAGCAGCTTAGTCTATGGGACTGGGGGCACTGAAGCTTTCTTT.

This clone was observed a handful of times. The V gene is TRBV6-4, the J gene TRBJ2-2; the D is unclear. V gave up 4 bases and J gave up 5 bases, with 5 bases separating them. The length of the CDR3 is 12 residues. Germline-derived CDR1 and CDR2 are MRHNA and SNTAGT. In DNA, the CDR3 is TGTGCCAGCAGTGTTGGGACCGGGGAGCTGTTTTTT. It translates to CASSVGTGELFF.

In this sample, this clone turned up a few times. Different DNA sequences within this sample yield the same CDR3. V and J are TRBV6-5 and TRBJ1-5, with unresolved D. CDR1 MNHEY and CDR2 SVGAGI come from the germline V gene. Trimming removed 2 bases from V and 1 base from J, with 6 bases in between. This CDR3 is built from 14 residues. CDR3 in amino acids: CASSYSFSNQPQHF. The CDR3 coding sequence is TGTGCCAGCAGTTACAGTTTCAGCAATCAGCCCCAGCATTTT.

The gene calls are TRBV7-2 and TRBJ1-1; TRBD1 matches at 8 bases. V lost 4 bases, J lost 4 bases, and 5 bases stayed unmatched. The CDR3 totals 14 residues. The germline V gene encodes CDR1 SGHTA and CDR2 FQGNSA. In nucleotides, the CDR3 is TGTGCCAGCAGCTCCCCACAGGGGGGCACTGAAGCTTTCTTT. This gives the protein CASSSPQGGTEAFF.

The chain uses TRBV2 and TRBJ1-1; D not resolved. The CDR3 sequence is 13 residues long. Germline V gives CDR1 SNHLY, CDR2 FYNNEI. The ends were cut back, 2 bases at V and 1 base at J, with 5 bases in the middle. The CDR3 DNA reads as TGTGCCAGCAGTGAAACCGCGAACACTGAAGCTTTCTTT. Its protein is CASSETANTEAFF.

The rearrangement links TRBV10-1 to TRBJ1-5; 8 nucleotides agree with TRBD1. The CDR3 spans 17 residues. Germline V gene lookup returns CDR1 WNHNN and CDR2 SYGVQD (reference sequence). V was pared by 7 bases and J by 7 bases, with 18 bases of the junction left unmatched. The CDR3 here is CASIFWWSGGESQPQHF. DNA for the CDR3: TGCGCCAGCATCTTTTGGTGGTCAGGGGGCGAGAGCCAGCCCCAGCATTTT.

V is TRBV14 and J is TRBJ2-7; maybe TRBD1 (5 bases). V lost 0 bases to trimming and J lost 7 bases, with 13 bases between them. The V gene's germline CDR1 is SGHDN and CDR2 FVKESK. The CDR3 has 14 amino acids. The CDR3 DNA reads as TGTGCCAGCAGCCAAGATGGGGCCTCTGGAGAGCAGTACTTC. This codes for CASSQDGASGEQYF.

The gene calls are TRBV2 and TRBJ1-2; TRBD1 agrees at 8 bases. The CDR3 has 14 residues. The V segment lost 5 bases and the J segment 4 bases; nucleotides outside the gene matches: 6. Germline V CDR1 and CDR2: SNHLY, FYNNEI. CDR3 sequence: CASSQDRATYGYTF. CDR3 bases: TGTGCCAGCAGTCAGGACAGGGCCACCTATGGCTACACCTTC.